Sequencing of this T cell receptor (beta chain) was carried out in a study of T cell responses to AZD1222 COVID-19 vaccine. Repertoires were generated with immunoSEQ multiplex PCR, while TCRdb's copy carries only in-frame clones and drops some. The sample holds roughly 75,000 clones, over 80% seen once. The length of the CDR3 is 14 residues. Germline V gene data show CDR1 as SGDLS and CDR2 as YYNGEE. V lost 4 bases to trimming and J lost 3 bases; unmatched junction nucleotides: 3. The clonotype comes from an adult in good health. The chain combines TRBV9 with TRBJ1-3; the match to TRBD1 covers 8 bases. Sequencing was performed on peripheral blood, taken on day 0 of AZD1222 vaccination. CDR3 coding DNA: TGTGCCAGCAGCAACGACAGGGGTGGAAACACCATATATTTT. Translated: CASSNDRGGNTIYF.